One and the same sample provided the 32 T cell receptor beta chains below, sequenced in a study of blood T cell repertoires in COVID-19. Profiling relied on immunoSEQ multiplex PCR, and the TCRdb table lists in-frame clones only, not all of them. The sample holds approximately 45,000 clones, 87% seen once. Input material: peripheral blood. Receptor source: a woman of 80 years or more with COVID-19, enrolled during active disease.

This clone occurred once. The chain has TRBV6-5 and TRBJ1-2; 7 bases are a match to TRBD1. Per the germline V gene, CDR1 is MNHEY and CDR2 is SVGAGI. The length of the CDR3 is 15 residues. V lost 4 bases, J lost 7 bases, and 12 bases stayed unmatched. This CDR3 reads CASSWQSTGYSGYTF. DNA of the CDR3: TGTGCCAGCAGTTGGCAATCGACAGGGTACAGTGGCTACACCTTC.

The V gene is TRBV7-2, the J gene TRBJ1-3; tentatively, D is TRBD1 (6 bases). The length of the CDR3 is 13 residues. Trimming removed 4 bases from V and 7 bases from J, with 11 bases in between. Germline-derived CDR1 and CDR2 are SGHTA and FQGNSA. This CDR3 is CASSSYRANTIYF. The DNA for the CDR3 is TGTGCCAGCAGCTCCTACAGGGCGAACACCATATATTTT.

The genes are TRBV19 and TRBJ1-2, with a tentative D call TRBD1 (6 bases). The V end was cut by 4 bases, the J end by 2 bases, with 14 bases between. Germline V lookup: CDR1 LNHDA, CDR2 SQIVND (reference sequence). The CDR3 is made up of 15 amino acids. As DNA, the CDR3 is TGTGCCAGTAGTAGGTCCAGGGGAGTAAACTATGGCTACACCTTC. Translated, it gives CASSRSRGVNYGYTF.

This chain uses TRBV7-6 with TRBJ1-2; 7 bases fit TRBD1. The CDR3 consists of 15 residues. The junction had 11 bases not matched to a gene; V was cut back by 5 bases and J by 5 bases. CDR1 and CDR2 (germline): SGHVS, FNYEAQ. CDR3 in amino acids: CASSLNPQGKYGYTF. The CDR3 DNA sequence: TGTGCCAGCAGCCTCAACCCACAGGGGAAATATGGCTACACCTTC.

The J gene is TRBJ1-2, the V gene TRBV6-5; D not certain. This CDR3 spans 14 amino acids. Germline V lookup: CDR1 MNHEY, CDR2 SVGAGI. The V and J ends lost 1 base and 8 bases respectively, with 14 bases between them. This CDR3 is CASSYFGVQAGYTF. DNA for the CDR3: TGTGCCAGCAGTTACTTCGGGGTGCAGGCGGGCTACACCTTC.

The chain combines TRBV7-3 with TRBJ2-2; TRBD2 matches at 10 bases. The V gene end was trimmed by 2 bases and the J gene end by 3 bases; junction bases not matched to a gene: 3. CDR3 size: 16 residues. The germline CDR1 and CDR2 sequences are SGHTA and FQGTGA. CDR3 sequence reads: CASSLQAGGYTGELFF. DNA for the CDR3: TGTGCCAGCAGCTTACAAGCGGGGGGGTACACCGGGGAGCTGTTTTTT.

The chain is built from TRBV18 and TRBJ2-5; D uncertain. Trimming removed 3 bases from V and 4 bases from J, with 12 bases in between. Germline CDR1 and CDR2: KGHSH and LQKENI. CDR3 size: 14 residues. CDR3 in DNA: TGTGCCAGCTCACCGAGCTCCACTGGAGAGACCCAGTACTTC. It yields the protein CASSPSSTGETQYF.

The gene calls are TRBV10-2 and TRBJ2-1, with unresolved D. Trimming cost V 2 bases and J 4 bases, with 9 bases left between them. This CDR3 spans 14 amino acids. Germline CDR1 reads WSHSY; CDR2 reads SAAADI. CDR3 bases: TGCGCCAGCAGTGAGACTCCCTTATACAATGAGCAGTTCTTC. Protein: CASSETPLYNEQFF.

CDR3: CASSTQGGRNYEQYF. CDR3 coding DNA: TGTGCCAGCAGTACCCAGGGGGGCCGGAACTACGAGCAGTACTTC. J is TRBJ2-7 and V is TRBV2, with D perhaps matching TRBD1 (7 bases). The CDR3 has 15 residues. With 5 bases removed from V and 3 bases from J, the gap between germline ends came to 17 bases. In germline, CDR1 is SNHLY, CDR2 FYNNEI.

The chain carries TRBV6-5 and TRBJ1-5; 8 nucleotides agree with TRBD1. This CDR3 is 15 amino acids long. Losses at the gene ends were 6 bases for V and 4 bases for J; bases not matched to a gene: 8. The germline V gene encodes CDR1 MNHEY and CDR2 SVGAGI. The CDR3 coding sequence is TGTGCCAGCAGCGTGGACAGGGCCGCAAATCAGCCCCAGCATTTT. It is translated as CASSVDRAANQPQHF.

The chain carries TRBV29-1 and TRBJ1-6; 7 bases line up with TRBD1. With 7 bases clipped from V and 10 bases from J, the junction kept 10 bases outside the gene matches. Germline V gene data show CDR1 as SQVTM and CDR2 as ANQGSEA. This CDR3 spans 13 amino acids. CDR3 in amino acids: CSAGGDRSSPLHF. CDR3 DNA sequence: TGCAGCGCGGGGGGGGACAGATCCTCACCCCTCCACTTT.

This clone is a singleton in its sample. For the CDR3, the DNA is TGTGCCAGCAGTGAAGGCGGCGGACTCGACAATGAGCAGTTCTTC. Translating gives CASSEGGGLDNEQFF. The gene calls are TRBV6-1 and TRBJ2-1, with a tentative D call TRBD2 (5 bases). The V and J ends lost 1 base and 5 bases respectively, with 12 bases between them. CDR1 is MNHNS and CDR2 is SASEGT in the germline V gene. The CDR3 is made up of 15 amino acids.

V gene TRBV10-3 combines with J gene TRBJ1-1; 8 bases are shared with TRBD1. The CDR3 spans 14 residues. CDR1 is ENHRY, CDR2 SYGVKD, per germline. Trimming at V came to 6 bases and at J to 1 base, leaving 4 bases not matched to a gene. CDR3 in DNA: TGTGCCATCAGCACAGGGGGAGGGAACACTGAAGCTTTCTTT. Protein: CAISTGGGNTEAFF.

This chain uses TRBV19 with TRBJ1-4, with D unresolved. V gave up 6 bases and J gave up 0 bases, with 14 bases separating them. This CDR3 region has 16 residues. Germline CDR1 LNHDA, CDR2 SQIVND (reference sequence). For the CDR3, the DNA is TGTGCCAGTAGCGATATAACAGCCGCAACTAATGAAAAACTGTTTTTT. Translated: CASSDITAATNEKLFF. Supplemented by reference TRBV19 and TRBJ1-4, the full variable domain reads DGGITQSPKYLFRKEGQNVTLSCEQNLNHDAMYWYRQDPGQGLRLIYYSQIVNDFQKGDIAEGYSVSREKKESFPLTVTSAQKNPTAFYLCASSDITAATNEKLFFGSGTQLSVL.

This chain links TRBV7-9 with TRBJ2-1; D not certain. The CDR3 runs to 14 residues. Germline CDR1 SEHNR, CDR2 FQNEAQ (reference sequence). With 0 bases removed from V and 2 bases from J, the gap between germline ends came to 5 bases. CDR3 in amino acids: CASSLAVAYNEQFF. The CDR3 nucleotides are TGTGCCAGCAGCTTAGCTGTCGCCTACAATGAGCAGTTCTTC.

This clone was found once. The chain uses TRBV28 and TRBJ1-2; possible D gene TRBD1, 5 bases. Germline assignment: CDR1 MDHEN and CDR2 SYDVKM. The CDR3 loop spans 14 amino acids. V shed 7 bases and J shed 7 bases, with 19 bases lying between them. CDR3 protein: CASTSGRGLGGYTF. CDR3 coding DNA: TGTGCCAGCACCTCTGGGAGGGGCCTAGGTGGCTACACCTTC.

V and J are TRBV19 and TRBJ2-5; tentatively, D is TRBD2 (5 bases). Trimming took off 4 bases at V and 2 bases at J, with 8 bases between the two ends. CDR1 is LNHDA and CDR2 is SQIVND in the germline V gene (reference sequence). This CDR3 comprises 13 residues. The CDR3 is CASSKPGQETQYF. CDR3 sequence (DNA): TGTGCCAGTAGTAAACCGGGGCAAGAGACCCAGTACTTC.

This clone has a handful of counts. This chain's CDR3 is CSVGQGELYTF. CDR3 in DNA: TGCAGCGTCGGACAGGGGGAACTCTACACCTTC. The chain recombines TRBV29-1 with TRBJ1-2, with 10 bases aligning to TRBD1. In germline, CDR1 is SQVTM, CDR2 ANQGSEA. The CDR3 covers 11 residues. The V segment lost 6 bases and the J segment 10 bases; nucleotides outside the gene matches: 5.

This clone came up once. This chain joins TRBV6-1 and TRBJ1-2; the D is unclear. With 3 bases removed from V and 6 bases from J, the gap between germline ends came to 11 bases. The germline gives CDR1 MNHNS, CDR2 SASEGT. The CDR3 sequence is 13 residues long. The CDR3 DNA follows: TGTGCCAGCAGTGAGAACGGTAAAGATGGCTACACCTTC. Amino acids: CASSENGKDGYTF.

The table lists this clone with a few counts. CDR3 nucleotides: TGTGCCTGGAGTGTAAAGTTCGCGAGGGTGCCCATGAAGGGTGGCTACACCTTC. This sequence encodes CAWSVKFARVPMKGGYTF. The V gene is TRBV30, the J gene TRBJ1-2, with D hard to call. Trimming removed 0 bases at V and 7 bases at J, with 27 bases between. CDR1 GTSNPN and CDR2 SVGIG come from the germline V gene (reference sequence). The CDR3 spans 18 residues.

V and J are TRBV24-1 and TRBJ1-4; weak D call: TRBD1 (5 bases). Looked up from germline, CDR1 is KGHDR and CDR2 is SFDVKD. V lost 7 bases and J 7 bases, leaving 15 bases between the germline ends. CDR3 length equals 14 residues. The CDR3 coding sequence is TGTGCCACCAGCCCGGGGGGTAGCGTTGAAAAACTGTTTTTT. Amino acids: CATSPGGSVEKLFF.

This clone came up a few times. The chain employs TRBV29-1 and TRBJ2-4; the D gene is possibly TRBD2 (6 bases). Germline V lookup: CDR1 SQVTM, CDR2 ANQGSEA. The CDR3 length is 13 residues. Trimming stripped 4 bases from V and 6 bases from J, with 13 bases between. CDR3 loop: CSVAGTGGNIQYF. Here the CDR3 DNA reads TGCAGCGTTGCGGGGACCGGGGGAAACATTCAGTACTTC.

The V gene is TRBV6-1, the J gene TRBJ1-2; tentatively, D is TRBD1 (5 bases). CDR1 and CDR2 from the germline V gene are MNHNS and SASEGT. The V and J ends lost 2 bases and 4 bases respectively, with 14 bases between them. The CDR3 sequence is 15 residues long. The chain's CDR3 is CASSEWARASYGYTF. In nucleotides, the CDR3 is TGTGCCAGCAGTGAATGGGCCAGGGCAAGCTATGGCTACACCTTC.

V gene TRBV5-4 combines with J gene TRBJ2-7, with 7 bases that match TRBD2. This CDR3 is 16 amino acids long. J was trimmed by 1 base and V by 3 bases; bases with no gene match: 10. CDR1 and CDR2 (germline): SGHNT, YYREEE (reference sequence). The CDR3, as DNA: TGTGCCAGCAGCTGGGGAGGGATGATCTCATCCTACGAGCAGTACTTC. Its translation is CASSWGGMISSYEQYF.

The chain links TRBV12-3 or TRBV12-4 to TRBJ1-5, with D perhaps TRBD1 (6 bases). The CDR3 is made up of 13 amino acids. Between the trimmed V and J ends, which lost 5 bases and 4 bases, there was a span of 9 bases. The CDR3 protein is CASSGQQNQPQHF. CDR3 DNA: TGTGCCAGCAGTGGACAGCAAAATCAGCCCCAGCATTTT.

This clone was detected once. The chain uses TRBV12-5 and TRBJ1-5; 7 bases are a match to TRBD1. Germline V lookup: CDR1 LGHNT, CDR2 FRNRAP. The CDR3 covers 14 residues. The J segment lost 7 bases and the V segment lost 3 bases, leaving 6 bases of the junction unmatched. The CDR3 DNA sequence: TGTGCTAGTGGTTTCCCAGGGGGAGGACAGCCCCAGCATTTT. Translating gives CASGFPGGGQPQHF.

The CDR3 nucleotides are TGTGCCAGCAGCCCCTCTTGGCGGGGGGGCACTGAAGCTTTCTTT. It is translated as CASSPSWRGGTEAFF. The chain is built from TRBV3-1 (or the pseudogene TRBV3-2) and TRBJ1-1, with D perhaps matching TRBD1 (5 bases). V dropped 4 bases and J dropped 4 bases, with 16 bases sitting between them. The CDR3 has 15 residues. CDR1 is LGHDT, CDR2 YNNKEL, per germline (reference sequence).

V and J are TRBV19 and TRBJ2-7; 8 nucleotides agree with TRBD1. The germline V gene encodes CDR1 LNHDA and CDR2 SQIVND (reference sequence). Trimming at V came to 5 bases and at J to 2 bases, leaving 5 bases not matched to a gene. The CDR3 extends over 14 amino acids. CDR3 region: CASSFSGGAYEQYF. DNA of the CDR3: TGTGCCAGTAGTTTTTCAGGGGGCGCCTACGAGCAGTACTTC.

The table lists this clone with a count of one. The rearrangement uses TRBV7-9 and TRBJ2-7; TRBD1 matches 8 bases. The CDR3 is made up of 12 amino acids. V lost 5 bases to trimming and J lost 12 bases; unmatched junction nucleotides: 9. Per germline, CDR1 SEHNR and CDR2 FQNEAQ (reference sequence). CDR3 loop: CASSREDRVPYF. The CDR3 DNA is TGTGCCAGCAGCCGAGAGGACAGGGTTCCGTACTTC.

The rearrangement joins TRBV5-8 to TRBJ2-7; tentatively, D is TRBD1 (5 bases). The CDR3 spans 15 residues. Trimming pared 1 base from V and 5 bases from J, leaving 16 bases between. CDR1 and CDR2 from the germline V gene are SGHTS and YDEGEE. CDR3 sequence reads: CASSLKGDTWDEQYF. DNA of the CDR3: TGTGCCAGCAGCTTGAAAGGGGATACCTGGGACGAGCAGTACTTC.

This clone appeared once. The CDR3 spells CASSGTGAGYTF. CDR3 nucleotide sequence: TGTGCCAGCAGTGGGACAGGAGCTGGCTACACCTTC. J is TRBJ1-2 and V is TRBV6-4, with 7 positions matching TRBD1. The CDR3 is made up of 12 amino acids. Per the germline V gene, CDR1 is MRHNA and CDR2 is SNTAGT. V trimming: 4 bases; J trimming: 7 bases; junction bases outside the gene matches: 3.

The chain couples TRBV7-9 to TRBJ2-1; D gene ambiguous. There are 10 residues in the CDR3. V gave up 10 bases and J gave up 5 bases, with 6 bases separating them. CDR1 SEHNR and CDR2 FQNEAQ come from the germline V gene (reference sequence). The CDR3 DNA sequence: TGTGCCATCCGGGACAATGAGCAGTTCTTC. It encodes CAIRDNEQFF.